The 7 T cell receptor beta chains listed next were all sequenced from one sample in a study of cytomegalovirus exposure and HLA in healthy donors. Researchers ran the PCR with 60 Vbeta and 13 Jbeta primers. Generated by immunoSEQ multiplex PCR, the TCRdb table keeps only in-frame clones and is missing some. This repertoire includes around 130,000 clones. The sequenced material came from PBMCs. The receptors were sampled from a woman in her forties in good health and CMV-seronegative.

V usage is TRBV5-1 and J usage is TRBJ1-6, with D possibly being TRBD1 (5 bases). CDR1 and CDR2 (germline): SGHRS, YFSETQ. The CDR3 is 15 residues long. V was clipped by 4 bases and J by 10 bases, with 18 bases between them. CDR3 coding DNA: TGCGCCAGCAGCCAGGTATCAGGGTCCGACTCACCCCTCCACTTT. The encoded protein is CASSQVSGSDSPLHF. The variable domain in full, with the rest retrieved from reference TRBV5-1 and TRBJ1-6, is KAGVTQTPRYLIKTRGQQVTLSCSPISGHRSVSWYQQTPGQGLQFLFEYFSETQRNKGNFPGRFSGRQFSNSRSEMNVSTLELGDSALYLCASSQVSGSDSPLHFGNGTRLTVT.

The gene calls are TRBV5-1 and TRBJ1-1; TRBD1 matches at 7 bases. Germline loops: CDR1 SGHRS, CDR2 YFSETQ. V shed 4 bases and J 4 bases; nucleotides not matched to a gene: 7. There are 14 residues in the CDR3. CDR3 protein: CASSLQGYGTEAFF. CDR3 in DNA: TGCGCCAGCAGCCTACAGGGGTATGGCACTGAAGCTTTCTTT.

The chain employs TRBV5-1 and TRBJ1-3, with D possibly matching TRBD1 (6 bases). The germline V gene encodes CDR1 SGHRS and CDR2 YFSETQ. This CDR3 has 16 amino acids. Trimming shortened V by 4 bases and J by 3 bases, and 17 bases separated the two germline ends. The CDR3 loop is CASSPSVGAGGNTIYF. The CDR3 region has the DNA TGCGCCAGCAGCCCCTCTGTGGGGGCGGGTGGAAACACCATATATTTT. The full variable domain, with the rest looked up from reference TRBV5-1 and TRBJ1-3, is KAGVTQTPRYLIKTRGQQVTLSCSPISGHRSVSWYQQTPGQGLQFLFEYFSETQRNKGNFPGRFSGRQFSNSRSEMNVSTLELGDSALYLCASSPSVGAGGNTIYFGEGSWLTVV.

The chain links TRBV7-9 to TRBJ2-5; 10 bases align to TRBD1. Germline V CDR1 and CDR2: SEHNR, FQNEAQ (reference sequence). Germline trimming cut 2 bases from V and 4 bases from J; bases unmatched to any gene: 4. CDR3 length: 15 residues. CDR3 DNA sequence: TGTGCCAGCAGCTTATTTGGACAGGGGGGAGAGACCCAGTACTTC. Amino acid sequence: CASSLFGQGGETQYF.

This chain joins TRBV20-1 and TRBJ1-2; possibly TRBD1 for D (6 bases). Trimming removed 4 bases at V and 8 bases at J, with 11 bases between. Germline-derived CDR1 and CDR2 are DFQATT and SNEGSKA (reference sequence). The CDR3 is made up of 11 amino acids. The CDR3 DNA reads TGCAGTGCTACCGGGACAAACGGCTACACCTTC. This translates into CSATGTNGYTF.

The V call is TRBV28, the J call TRBJ2-3; D is ambiguous. This CDR3 has 14 amino acids. Germline loops: CDR1 MDHEN, CDR2 SYDVKM. Between the trimmed V and J ends, which lost 2 bases and 4 bases, there was a span of 10 bases. This CDR3 is CASSLPSGADTQYF. The CDR3 DNA sequence: TGTGCCAGCAGTTTACCCTCGGGTGCAGATACGCAGTATTTT.

The chain uses TRBV6-1 and TRBJ2-7; D gene ambiguous. Trimming took off 5 bases at V and 2 bases at J, with 13 bases between the two ends. CDR1 MNHNS and CDR2 SASEGT come from the germline V gene. There are 14 residues in the CDR3. This CDR3 is CASSRFDNTYEQYV. CDR3 nucleotides: TGTGCCAGCAGTAGATTTGACAACACCTACGAGCAGTACGTC.